This is a list of T cell receptor beta chains from one sample in a study of blood T cell repertoires in COVID-19. The assay was immunoSEQ multiplex PCR, and TCRdb's table has in-frame clones only and misses some. The top ten hold approximately 14% of the sample, which has 140,000 to 150,000 clones, roughly 78% seen once. The sample consisted of peripheral blood. The source of these receptors is a human donor with acute or convalescent COVID-19. The donor label of this sample is uncertain. The CDR3 runs from the conserved cysteine through the conserved F or W. A D gene is named only where the DNA matches it firmly. Not all rows give a size; the values are once, few, many and, for expanded clones, a class.

TRBJ1-1 13 TRBD1 . TRBV19 TGTGCCAGTAGCCAGGGGGGGAACACTGAAGCTTTCTTT CASSQGGNTEAFF
TRBJ1-2 14 . . TRBV6-5 TGTGCCAGCAGTCCCGGGGGGGGAGGGGATGGCTACACCTTC CASSPGGGGDGYTF
TRBJ2-6 18 . . TRBV4-1 TGCGCCAGCAGCCAAAAGCAACTGTTACTCTCTGGGGCCAACGTCCTGACTTTC CASSQKQLLLSGANVLTF
TRBJ1-6 14 . . TRBV10-3 TGTGCCATCAGTGAGATTTTGATCGAGGGATCCCTCCACTTT CAISEILIEGSLHF
TRBJ1-2 17 . . TRBV15 TGTGCCACCAGAGAGAGAGGGACAACGGGCAACTCGGATGGCTACACCTTC CATRERGTTGNSDGYTF
TRBJ1-6 15 . . TRBV3-1/TRBV3-2 TGTGCCAGCAGCCAAGGGGGGAGGAATAATTCACCCCTCCACTTT CASSQGGRNNSPLHF
TRBJ2-7 12 . . TRBV7-2 TGTGCCAGCACTATACTAAGGGGAGGGCAGTACTTC CASTILRGGQYF
TRBJ2-2 16 . . TRBV7-9 TGTGCCAGCACGCTCCGGGCGACAGGGAACACCGGGGAGCTGTTTTTT CASTLRATGNTGELFF
TRBJ2-1 15 TRBD1 . TRBV5-1 TGCGCCAGCAGCTCCGGGGACAGGGGTTACAATGAGCAGTTCTTC CASSSGDRGYNEQFF
TRBJ2-7 15 . few TRBV27 TGTGCCAGCAGTTCCTGGACTTTAACGGGCCACGAGCAGTACTTC CASSSWTLTGHEQYF
TRBJ1-3 16 . . TRBV30 TGTGCCTGGAGTGTATCGGGACACCACTCTGGAAACACCATATATTTT CAWSVSGHHSGNTIYF
TRBJ2-3 14 . . TRBV5-5 TGTGCCAGCAGTCCGGACTCTAGCACAGATACGCAGTATTTT CASSPDSSTDTQYF
TRBJ2-7 16 TRBD2 . TRBV5-1 TGCGCCAGCAGCTTGGAGGGGACTAGCGGAAACTACGAGCAGTACTTC CASSLEGTSGNYEQYF
TRBJ2-1 16 TRBD1 . TRBV14 TGTGCCAGCAGCCAAGATCGAGACAGGGGGCGACATGAGCAGTTCTTC CASSQDRDRGRHEQFF
TRBJ1-2 14 . few TRBV5-1 TGCGCCAGCAGCGGCACAGAACCAAACTATGGCTACACCTTC CASSGTEPNYGYTF
TRBJ1-1 15 . few TRBV5-4 TGTGCCAGCAGCTTGAACACACCCATGAACACTGAAGCTTTCTTT CASSLNTPMNTEAFF
TRBJ1-2 16 TRBD1 . TRBV4-2 TGTGCCAGCAGCCCGAGCATAAGAGACAGGGGCTATGGCTACACCTTC CASSPSIRDRGYGYTF
TRBJ2-7 16 TRBD1 . TRBV11-2 TGTGCCAGCAGCTTCCCGGGACAGGGGACGCCCTACGAGCAGTACTTC CASSFPGQGTPYEQYF
TRBJ1-1 13 . . TRBV9 TGTGCCAGCAGCGGGACACCGAACACTGAAGCTTTCTTT CASSGTPNTEAFF
TRBJ1-6 12 . . TRBV12-3/TRBV12-4 TGTGCCAGCCGGCAGGATGATTCACCCCTCCACTTT CASRQDDSPLHF
TRBJ2-3 16 TRBD2 . TRBV24-1 TGTGCCACCAGTGACGCAGCGGGGGGGCACACAGATACGCAGTATTTT CATSDAAGGHTDTQYF
TRBJ1-2 14 . . TRBV4-3 TGCGCCAGCAGCCCCCAGGAGGGAGACTATGGCTACACCTTC CASSPQEGDYGYTF
TRBJ2-7 14 TRBD1 . TRBV19 TGTGCCAGTAGCCTCGTGGGCAGGGGGTACGAGCAGTACTTC CASSLVGRGYEQYF
TRBJ1-5 15 . . TRBV18 TGTGCCAGCTCCCGCGGCAGGGTAAGCAATCAGCCCCAGCATTTT CASSRGRVSNQPQHF
TRBJ1-5 15 . . TRBV6-1 TGTGCCAGCAGTGACCCCGGGGGGGTTAATCAGCCCCAGCATTTT CASSDPGGVNQPQHF
TRBJ1-2 14 TRBD1 . TRBV18 TGTGCCAGCTCACCCGAGGACAGGATATTAGGCTACACCTTC CASSPEDRILGYTF
TRBJ1-1 14 . . TRBV5-4 TGTGCCAGCAGCTTGATACAGGGGAACACTGAAGCTTTCTTT CASSLIQGNTEAFF
TRBJ2-2 16 TRBD1 . TRBV7-9 TGTGCCAGCAGCTTAACAGGGGGGAAGAACACCGGGGAGCTGTTTTTT CASSLTGGKNTGELFF
TRBJ2-7 12 . . TRBV6-5 TGTGCCAGCAGCCGCGCTGGTTACGAGCAGTACTTC CASSRAGYEQYF